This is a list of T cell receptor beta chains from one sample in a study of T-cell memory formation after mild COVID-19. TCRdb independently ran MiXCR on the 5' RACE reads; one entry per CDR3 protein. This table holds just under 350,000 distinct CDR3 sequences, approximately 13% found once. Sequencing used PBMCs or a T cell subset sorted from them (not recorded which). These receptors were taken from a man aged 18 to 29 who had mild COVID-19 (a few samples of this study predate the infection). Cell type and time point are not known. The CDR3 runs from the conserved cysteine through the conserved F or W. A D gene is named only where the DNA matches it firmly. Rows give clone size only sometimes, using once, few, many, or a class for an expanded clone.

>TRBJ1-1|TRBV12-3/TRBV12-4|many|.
CASSLVGYTEAFF
TGTGCCAGCAGTTTAGTTGGGTACACTGAAGCTTTCTTT
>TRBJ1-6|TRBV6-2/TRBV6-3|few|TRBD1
CASSYDRVANSPLHF
TGTGCCAGCAGTTACGACAGGGTGGCGAATTCACCCCTCCACTTT
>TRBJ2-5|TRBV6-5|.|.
CASSYSSIQETQYF
TGTGCCAGCAGTTACAGTAGCATACAAGAGACCCAGTACTTC
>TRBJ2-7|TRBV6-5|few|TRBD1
CASSYGTGGYEQYF
TGTGCCAGCAGTTACGGGACAGGGGGCTACGAGCAGTACTTC
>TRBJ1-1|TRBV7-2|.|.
CASSLEGGVEAFF
TGTGCCAGCAGCTTAGAAGGGGGGGTTGAAGCTTTCTTT
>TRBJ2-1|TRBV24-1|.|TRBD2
CATSESGTSGGGRSFF
TGTGCCACCAGTGAGTCCGGGACTAGCGGGGGGGGAAGGTCGTTCTTC
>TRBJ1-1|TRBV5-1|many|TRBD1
CASSPTGTGDTEAFF
TGCGCCAGCAGCCCAACCGGGACAGGGGACACTGAAGCTTTCTTT
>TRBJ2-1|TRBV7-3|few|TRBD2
CASSKLAGYNEQFF
TGTGCCAGCAGCAAACTAGCGGGGTACAATGAGCAGTTCTTC
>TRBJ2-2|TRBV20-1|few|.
CSASDRKNTGELFF
TGCAGTGCTAGTGACAGGAAGAACACCGGGGAGCTGTTTTTT
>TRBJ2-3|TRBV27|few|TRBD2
CASARREGTDTQYF
TGTGCCAGCGCCAGACGGGAGGGGACAGATACGCAGTATTTT
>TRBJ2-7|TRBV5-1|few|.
CASSRGAGAEQYF
TGCGCCAGCAGCCGCGGGGCAGGGGCCGAGCAGTACTTC
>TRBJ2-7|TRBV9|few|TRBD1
CASSPAGGLSYEQYF
TGTGCCAGCAGCCCCGCAGGGGGCCTCTCCTACGAGCAGTACTTC
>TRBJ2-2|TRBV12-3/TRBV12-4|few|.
CASSLYGGVGGELFF
TGTGCCAGCAGTTTATACGGGGGCGTTGGCGGGGAGCTGTTTTTT
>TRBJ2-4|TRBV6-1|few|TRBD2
CASSEGGGRAKNIQYF
TGTGCCAGCAGTGAAGGGGGGGGAAGGGCCAAAAACATTCAGTACTTC
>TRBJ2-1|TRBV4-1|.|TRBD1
CASSHLGDSSYNEQFF
TGCGCCAGCAGCCATCTGGGGGACAGCTCCTACAATGAGCAGTTCTTC
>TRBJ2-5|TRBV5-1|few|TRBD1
CASSLDWGQGDRETQYF
TGCGCCAGCAGCTTAGACTGGGGACAGGGAGACAGGGAGACCCAGTACTTC
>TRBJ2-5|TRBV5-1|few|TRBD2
CASTQAGADETQYF
TGCGCCAGCACCCAAGCGGGGGCCGATGAGACCCAGTACTTC
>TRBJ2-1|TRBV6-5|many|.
CASSYSLAQDEQFF
TGTGCCAGCAGTTACTCGCTAGCCCAGGATGAGCAGTTCTTC
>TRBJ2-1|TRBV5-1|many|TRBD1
CASSRDRAEQFF
TGCGCCAGCAGCCGGGACAGGGCAGAGCAGTTCTTC
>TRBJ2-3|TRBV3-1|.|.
CASSQTNKDTQYF
TGTGCCAGCAGCCAAACTAATAAGGATACGCAGTATTTT
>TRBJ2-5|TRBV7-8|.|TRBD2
CASSSKTSGFETQYF
TGTGCCAGCAGCTCCAAGACTAGCGGGTTTGAGACCCAGTACTTC
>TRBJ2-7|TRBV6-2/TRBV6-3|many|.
CASSDSYEQYF
TGTGCCAGCAGTGACTCCTACGAGCAGTACTTC
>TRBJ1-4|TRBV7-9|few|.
CASSSRVLEKLFF
TGTGCCAGCAGCTCCAGGGTTTTGGAAAAACTGTTTTTT
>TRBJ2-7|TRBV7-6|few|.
CASSLGTGRTYEQYF
TGTGCCAGCAGCTTAGGTACAGGGAGGACCTACGAGCAGTACTTC
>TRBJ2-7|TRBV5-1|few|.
CASSLVAGRNYEQYF
TGCGCCAGCAGCTTGGTGGCAGGACGCAACTACGAGCAGTACTTC
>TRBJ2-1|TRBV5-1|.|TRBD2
CASSLVSLAGHNEQFF
TGCGCCAGCAGCTTGGTTTCGCTAGCGGGGCACAATGAGCAGTTCTTC
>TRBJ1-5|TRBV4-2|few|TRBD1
CASSFDRVMSNQPQHF
TGTGCCAGCAGCTTCGACAGGGTGATGAGCAATCAGCCCCAGCATTTT
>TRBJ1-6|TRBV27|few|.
CASSLSALSETVYNSPLHF
TGTGCCAGCAGTTTATCAGCCCTATCCGAGACAGTCTATAATTCACCCCTCCACTTT
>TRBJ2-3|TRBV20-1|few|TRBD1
CSASPDRGHTDTQYF
TGCAGTGCTAGCCCCGACAGGGGGCACACAGATACGCAGTATTTT
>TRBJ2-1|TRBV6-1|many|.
CASWRNEQFF
TGTGCCAGCTGGCGAAATGAGCAGTTCTTC
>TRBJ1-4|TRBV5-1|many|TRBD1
CASSLRQGAGIGKLFF
TGCGCCAGCAGCTTACGACAGGGGGCAGGAATAGGAAAACTGTTTTTT
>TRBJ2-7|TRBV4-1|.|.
CASSQTHKADSLGEQYF
TGCGCCAGCAGCCAAACCCACAAAGCGGACTCTCTAGGGGAGCAGTACTTC
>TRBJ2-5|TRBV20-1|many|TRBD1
CSARIGTGDGKTQYF
TGCAGTGCTAGAATTGGGACAGGCGATGGGAAGACCCAGTACTTC
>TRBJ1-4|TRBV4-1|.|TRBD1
CASSQVLGQGNALFF
TGCGCCAGCAGCCAAGTTTTAGGACAGGGGAACGCCCTGTTTTTT
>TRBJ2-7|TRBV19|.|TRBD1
CASRAHGQGSSYEQYF
TGTGCCAGTAGGGCTCACGGACAGGGGAGCTCCTACGAGCAGTACTTC
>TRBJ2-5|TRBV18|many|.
CASSPPTGQETQYF
TGTGCCAGCTCACCACCCACAGGCCAAGAGACCCAGTACTTC
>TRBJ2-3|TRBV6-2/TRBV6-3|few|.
CASNQGDTQYF
TGTGCCAGCAATCAGGGAGATACGCAGTATTTT
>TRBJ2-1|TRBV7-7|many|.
CASSLGRGQSYEQFF
TGTGCCAGCAGCTTAGGGCGGGGGCAGAGTTATGAGCAGTTCTTC
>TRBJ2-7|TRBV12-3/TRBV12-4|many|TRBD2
CASSGTSWNYEQYF
TGTGCCAGCAGCGGGACTAGCTGGAACTACGAGCAGTACTTC
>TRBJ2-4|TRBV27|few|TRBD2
CASRGAGASIQYF
TGTGCCAGCAGGGGAGCGGGGGCGAGCATTCAGTACTTC
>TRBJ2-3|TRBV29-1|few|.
CSAPQGGTDTQYF
TGCAGCGCCCCACAGGGTGGCACAGATACGCAGTATTTT
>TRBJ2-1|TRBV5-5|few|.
CASSFGASTFNEQFF
TGTGCCAGCAGCTTTGGGGCGTCTACATTCAATGAGCAGTTCTTC